The 17 T cell receptor beta chains below all came from one sample that was sequenced in a study of T cell changes during pregnancy in multiple sclerosis. The method was immunoSEQ multiplex PCR; TCRdb's version includes in-frame clones alone and lacks a portion of them. The sample lists 40,000 or so clones, around 92% occurring once. This sample comprised CD8+ T cells from peripheral blood mononuclear cells, obtained in the third trimester of pregnancy. The receptors originated from a female donor with multiple sclerosis, enrolled in a pregnancy study.

V usage is TRBV7-3 and J usage is TRBJ2-2; TRBD1 might be the D (5 bases). In germline, CDR1 is SGHTA, CDR2 FQGTGA. This CDR3 comprises 14 residues. With 5 bases removed from V and 1 base from J, the gap between germline ends came to 8 bases. For the CDR3, the DNA is TGTGCCAGCAGCCCCCAGGGGAACACCGGGGAGCTGTTTTTT. Encoded protein: CASSPQGNTGELFF.

The chain is built from TRBV7-9 and TRBJ2-1; 7 nucleotides agree with TRBD2. There are 15 residues in the CDR3. The ends lost 4 bases at V and 5 bases at J; junction bases unmatched: 8. Per the germline V gene, CDR1 is SEHNR and CDR2 is FQNEAQ (reference sequence). CDR3 protein: CASSSAAGVNNEQFF. CDR3 nucleotide sequence: TGTGCCAGCAGCTCGGCGGCGGGGGTGAACAATGAGCAGTTCTTC.

V gene TRBV30 combines with J gene TRBJ2-3; 15 nucleotides match TRBD2. Per the germline V gene, CDR1 is GTSNPN and CDR2 is SVGIG (reference sequence). Trimming at V came to 2 bases and at J to 0 bases, leaving 9 bases not matched to a gene. The CDR3 loop spans 19 amino acids. The CDR3 DNA reads TGTGCCTGGAGTTTTGGACTAGCGGGGGGGCCCGCTAGCACAGATACGCAGTATTTT. This sequence encodes CAWSFGLAGGPASTDTQYF.

The chain has TRBV6-5 and TRBJ1-1; TRBD1 matches at 7 bases. The germline V gene encodes CDR1 MNHEY and CDR2 SVGAGI. The CDR3 totals 14 residues. V lost 5 bases, J lost 2 bases, and 5 bases stayed unmatched. The CDR3 sequence: CASSTTGENTEAFF. In DNA form, the CDR3 reads TGTGCCAGCAGTACAACAGGGGAAAACACTGAAGCTTTCTTT.

The chain employs TRBV19 and TRBJ2-7, with TRBD1 matching over 7 bases. The length of the CDR3 is 14 residues. Germline-derived CDR1 and CDR2 are LNHDA and SQIVND (reference sequence). V was clipped by 5 bases and J by 3 bases; unmatched bases: 7. The CDR3 DNA follows: TGTGCCAGTAGTTTTACGGGACAGAGCTACGAGCAGTACTTC. This gives the protein CASSFTGQSYEQYF.

The V call is TRBV6-1, the J call TRBJ2-1; no reliable D call. V lost 2 bases, J lost 4 bases, and 6 bases lay in between. The germline V gene encodes CDR1 MNHNS and CDR2 SASEGT. The CDR3 has 13 residues. The CDR3 DNA follows: TGTGCCAGCAGTGAACATCAGTACAATGAGCAGTTCTTC. Translation gives CASSEHQYNEQFF.

The chain links TRBV10-3 to TRBJ2-2, with 9 bases that match TRBD2. Per the germline V gene, CDR1 is ENHRY and CDR2 is SYGVKD. The CDR3 is made up of 15 amino acids. V lost 9 bases, J lost 4 bases, and 9 bases stayed unmatched. The CDR3 bases are TGTGCCATGGCTCCGGGAGCGGGGGGCACCGGGGAGCTGTTTTTT. This codes for CAMAPGAGGTGELFF.

The chain has TRBV5-5 and TRBJ2-1; the match to TRBD2 covers 7 bases. Germline V gives CDR1 SGHKS, CDR2 YYEKEE (reference sequence). The CDR3 is made up of 14 amino acids. V lost 5 bases to trimming and J lost 7 bases; unmatched junction nucleotides: 9. The CDR3 DNA is TGTGCCAGCAGGGCGACGGGGGAGGGAAATGAGCAGTTCTTC. Protein product: CASRATGEGNEQFF. The full variable domain, rest sourced from reference TRBV5-5 and TRBJ2-1, is DAGVTQSPTHLIKTRGQQVTLRCSPISGHKSVSWYQQVLGQGPQFIFQYYEKEERGRGNFPDRFSARQFPNYSSELNVNALLLGDSALYLCASRATGEGNEQFFGPGTRLTVL.

This clone was seen once. This sequence joins TRBV6-1 and TRBJ1-1; the D is unclear. Looked up from germline, CDR1 is MNHNS and CDR2 is SASEGT. The CDR3 is 14 amino acids. V lost 6 bases and J 7 bases, leaving 18 bases between the germline ends. The DNA of the CDR3 is TGTGCCAGCAGCTCCGACTGGACTAAGGGTGAAGCTTTCTTT. Protein: CASSSDWTKGEAFF.

The chain couples TRBV5-1 to TRBJ2-3; TRBD2 matches 13 bases. The length of the CDR3 is 16 residues. J was trimmed by 5 bases and V by 3 bases; bases with no gene match: 6. Germline CDR1 reads SGHRS; CDR2 reads YFSETQ. The CDR3 DNA follows: TGCGCCAGCAGCTGGGGACTAGCGGGGTGGCAAGATACGCAGTATTTT. It specifies CASSWGLAGWQDTQYF. Complete variable domain (other parts from reference TRBV5-1 and TRBJ2-3): KAGVTQTPRYLIKTRGQQVTLSCSPISGHRSVSWYQQTPGQGLQFLFEYFSETQRNKGNFPGRFSGRQFSNSRSEMNVSTLELGDSALYLCASSWGLAGWQDTQYFGPGTRLTVL.

This chain connects TRBV5-5 to TRBJ2-7, with a tentative D call TRBD2 (6 bases). Germline values: CDR1 SGHKS, CDR2 YYEKEE (reference sequence). Trimming left V 6 bases short and J 6 bases short, with 19 bases between. The CDR3 spans 14 residues. In DNA form, the CDR3 reads TGTGCCAGCACCTCGGGACTGAATACGGCCGAGCAGTACTTC. Protein sequence: CASTSGLNTAEQYF.

As DNA, the CDR3 is TGCGCCAGCAGCTTGAGGCGCGGAAACACTGAAGCTTTCTTT. Encoded protein: CASSLRRGNTEAFF. The rearrangement links TRBV5-1 to TRBJ1-1; D gene ambiguous. In germline, CDR1 is SGHRS, CDR2 YFSETQ. V was clipped by 1 base and J by 2 bases, with 9 bases between them. The CDR3 is made up of 14 amino acids.

The chain is built from TRBV13 and TRBJ2-1, with D maybe TRBD1 (6 bases). Germline CDR1 is PRHDT and CDR2 is FYEKMQ (reference sequence). The V end was cut by 2 bases, the J end by 5 bases, with 13 bases between. The CDR3 has 15 residues. CDR3 bases: TGTGCCAGCAGCTTAATTTATGGGACAAACAATGAGCAGTTCTTC. Translating gives CASSLIYGTNNEQFF.

The chain carries TRBV19 and TRBJ1-4, with 8 bases identical to TRBD1. The V gene end was trimmed by 5 bases and the J gene end by 5 bases; junction bases not matched to a gene: 7. The CDR3 length is 15 residues. Germline V CDR1 and CDR2: LNHDA, SQIVND (reference sequence). CDR3 nucleotides: TGTGCCAGTAGTCAGAGGACAGGGTTGAATGAAAAACTGTTTTTT. It yields the protein CASSQRTGLNEKLFF.

The V and J genes are TRBV11-2 and TRBJ2-5; 7 nucleotides agree with TRBD1. The V segment lost 4 bases and the J segment 6 bases; nucleotides outside the gene matches: 8. The CDR3 is 14 residues long. CDR1 SGHAT and CDR2 FQNNGV come from the germline V gene. The DNA for the CDR3 is TGTGCCAGCAGCTCGCTCAGGGGGAGACAGACCCAGTACTTC. Protein product: CASSSLRGRQTQYF.

This CDR3 is CASSGGNGYTF. The CDR3 region has the DNA TGTGCCTCGTCAGGGGGGAATGGCTACACCTTC. The chain employs TRBV6-1 and TRBJ1-2; 7 nucleotides align to TRBD1. After removal of 11 bases from V and 6 bases from J, the junction contained 6 bases not matched to a gene. Per germline, CDR1 MNHNS and CDR2 SASEGT. This CDR3 has 11 residues.

This clone was counted a single time. In DNA, the CDR3 is TGTGCCAGCAGCTTCACGCTGGGGGGAACAGATACGCAGTATTTT. Translating gives CASSFTLGGTDTQYF. The chain joins TRBV7-9 to TRBJ2-3; D might be TRBD2 (6 bases). Per the germline V gene, CDR1 is SEHNR and CDR2 is FQNEAQ (reference sequence). V gave up 3 bases and J gave up 3 bases, with 13 bases separating them. The CDR3 length is 15 residues.